This T cell receptor (beta chain) was captured in a study of blood T cell repertoires in COVID-19. Turning to the study itself: Samples taken during acute and convalescent COVID-19 were collected in the United States, Italy and Spain. T cells, B-cell-depleted T cells, or PBMCs supplied cDNA or gDNA.

Study processing details: Estimation of nucleated cell counts relied on the amplification of reference gene primers. Clones were sequenced by immunoSEQ multiplex PCR, and TCRdb holds only the in-frame ones, with some missing. The DNA was the basis for D and trimming; V, J and clone size are from that table. Of 85,000 to 95,000 clones in the sample, approximately 86% were seen once. Trimming at V came to 0 bases and at J to 3 bases, leaving 7 bases not matched to a gene. Looked up from germline, CDR1 is MNHNS and CDR2 is SASEGT. The CDR3 is 17 residues long. The gene calls are TRBV6-1 and TRBJ1-2, with TRBD1 matching over 10 bases. The sequence came from a woman of 80 years or more with acute or convalescent COVID-19. The sample taken for sequencing was peripheral blood. Here the CDR3 reads CASSEALLGQGYYGYTF. For the CDR3, the DNA is TGTGCCAGCAGTGAAGCGCTTTTGGGACAGGGGTACTATGGCTACACCTTC.